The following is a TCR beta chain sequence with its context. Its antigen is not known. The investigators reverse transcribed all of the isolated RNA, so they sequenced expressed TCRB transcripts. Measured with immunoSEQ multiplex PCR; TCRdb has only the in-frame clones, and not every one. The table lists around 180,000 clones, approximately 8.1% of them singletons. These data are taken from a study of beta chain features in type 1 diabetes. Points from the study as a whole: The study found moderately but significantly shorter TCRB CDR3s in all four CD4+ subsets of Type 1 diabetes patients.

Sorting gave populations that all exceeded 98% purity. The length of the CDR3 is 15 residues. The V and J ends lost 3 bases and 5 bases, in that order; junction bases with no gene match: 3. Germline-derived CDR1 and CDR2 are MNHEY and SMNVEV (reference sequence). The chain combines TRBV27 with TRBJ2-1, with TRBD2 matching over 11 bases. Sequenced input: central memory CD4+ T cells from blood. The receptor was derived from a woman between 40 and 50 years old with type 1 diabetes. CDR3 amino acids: CASSLGLAVNNEQFF. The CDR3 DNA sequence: TGTGCCAGCAGTTTGGGACTAGCGGTAAACAATGAGCAGTTCTTC.